A single TCR beta chain is shown here with its context. The data belong to a study of blood T cell repertoires in COVID-19. Study-level information: From the United States, Italy and Spain came samples of acute and convalescent COVID-19. Sources were T cells, B-cell-depleted T cells, or PBMCs; the material itself was cDNA or gDNA.

Trimming took 0 bases from V and 3 from J, leaving 10 bases between them. This CDR3 region has 14 residues. Germline V CDR1 and CDR2: SGDLS, YYNGEE. As originally analysed: Quantification of nucleated cells was approximated via reference gene primer amplification. TCRdb's copy holds only in-frame clones and misses some; the assay was immunoSEQ multiplex PCR. V and J calls and clone size are copied from that table; D and trimming were computed from the DNA. The repertoire holds some 250,000 clones, with 80% to 90% as singletons. This rearrangement joins TRBV9 to TRBJ2-7; unclear D gene. The source material was PBMCs or T cells enriched from blood (not recorded which). This TCR was sampled from a man aged 40-55 years who had recovered from COVID-19. This chain's CDR3 is CASSVGWALYEQYF. The CDR3 DNA is TGTGCCAGCAGCGTAGGATGGGCCCTCTACGAGCAGTACTTC.